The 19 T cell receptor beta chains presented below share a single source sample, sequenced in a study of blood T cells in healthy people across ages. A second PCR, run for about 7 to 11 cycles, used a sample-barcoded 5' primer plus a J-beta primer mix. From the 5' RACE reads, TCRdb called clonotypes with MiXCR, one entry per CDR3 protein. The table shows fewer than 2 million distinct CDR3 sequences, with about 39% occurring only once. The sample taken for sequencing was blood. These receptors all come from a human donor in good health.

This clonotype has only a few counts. The CDR3 region is CASSSGVYEQFF. CDR3 nucleotide sequence: TGTGCCAGCAGTTCGGGAGTATATGAGCAGTTCTTC. The rearrangement links TRBV27 to TRBJ2-1, with D tentatively TRBD2 (6 bases). The germline V and J ends were trimmed by 4 bases and 8 bases, with 9 bases remaining between them. Per germline, CDR1 MNHEY and CDR2 SMNVEV (reference sequence). There are 12 residues in the CDR3.

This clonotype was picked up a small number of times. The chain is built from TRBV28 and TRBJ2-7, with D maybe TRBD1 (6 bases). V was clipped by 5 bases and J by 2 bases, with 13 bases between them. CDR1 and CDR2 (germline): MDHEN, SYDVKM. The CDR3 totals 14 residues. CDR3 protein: CASSATGSPYEQYF. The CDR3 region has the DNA TGTGCCAGCAGTGCCACAGGGTCCCCCTACGAGCAGTACTTC.

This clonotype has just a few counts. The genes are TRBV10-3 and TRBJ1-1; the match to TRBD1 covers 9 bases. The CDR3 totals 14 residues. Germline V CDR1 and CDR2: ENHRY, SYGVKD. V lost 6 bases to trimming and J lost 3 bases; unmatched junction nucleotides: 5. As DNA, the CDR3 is TGTGCCATCAGGACCGGGACAGGGTACACTGAAGCTTTCTTT. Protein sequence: CAIRTGTGYTEAFF.

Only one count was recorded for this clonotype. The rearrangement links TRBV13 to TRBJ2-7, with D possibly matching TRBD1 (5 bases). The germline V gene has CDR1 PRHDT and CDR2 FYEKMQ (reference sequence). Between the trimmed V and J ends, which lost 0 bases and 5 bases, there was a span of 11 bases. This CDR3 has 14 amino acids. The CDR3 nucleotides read TGTGCCAGCAGCTTAGGCGAGACAGCAAACGAGCAGTACTTC. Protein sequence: CASSLGETANEQYF.

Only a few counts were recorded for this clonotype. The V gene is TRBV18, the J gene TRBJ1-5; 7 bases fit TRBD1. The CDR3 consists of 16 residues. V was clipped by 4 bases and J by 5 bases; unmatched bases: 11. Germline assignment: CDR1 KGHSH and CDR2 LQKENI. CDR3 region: CASSLNPSQGDQPQHF. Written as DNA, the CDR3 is TGTGCCAGCTCACTCAATCCGTCGCAGGGGGATCAGCCCCAGCATTTT.

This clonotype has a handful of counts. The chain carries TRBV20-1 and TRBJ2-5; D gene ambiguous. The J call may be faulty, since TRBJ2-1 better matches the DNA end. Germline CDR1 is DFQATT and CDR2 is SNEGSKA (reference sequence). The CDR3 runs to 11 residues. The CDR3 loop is CSAEHQETQFF. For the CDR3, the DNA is TGCAGTGCCGAACATCAAGAGACCCAGTTCTTC.

The CDR3 here is CSVGVTGAFYGYTF. CDR3 coding DNA: TGCAGCGTTGGTGTGACAGGAGCCTTTTATGGCTACACCTTC. V is TRBV29-1 and J is TRBJ1-2; maybe TRBD1 (6 bases). This CDR3 spans 14 amino acids. V was clipped by 4 bases and J by 5 bases, with 17 bases between them. Germline values: CDR1 SQVTM, CDR2 ANQGSEA.

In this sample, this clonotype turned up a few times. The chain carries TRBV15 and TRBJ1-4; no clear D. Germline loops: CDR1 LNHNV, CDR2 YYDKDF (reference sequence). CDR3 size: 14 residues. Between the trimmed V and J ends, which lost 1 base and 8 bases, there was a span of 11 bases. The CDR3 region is CATSRVGSGEKLFF. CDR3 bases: TGTGCCACCAGCAGAGTAGGATCGGGGGAAAAACTGTTTTTT.

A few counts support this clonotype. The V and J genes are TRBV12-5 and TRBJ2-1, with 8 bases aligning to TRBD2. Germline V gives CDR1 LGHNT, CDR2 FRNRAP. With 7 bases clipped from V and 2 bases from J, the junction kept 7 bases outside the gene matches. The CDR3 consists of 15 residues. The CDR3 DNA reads TGTGCTAGTGTCCCGGGGGGGCTAACCTACAATGAGCAGTTCTTC. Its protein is CASVPGGLTYNEQFF.

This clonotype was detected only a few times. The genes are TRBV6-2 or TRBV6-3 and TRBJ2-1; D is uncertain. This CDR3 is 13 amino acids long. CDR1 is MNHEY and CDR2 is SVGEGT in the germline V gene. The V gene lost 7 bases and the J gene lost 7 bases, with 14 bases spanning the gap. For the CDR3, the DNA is TGTGCCAGCATGGTTAACTGGGGAAATGAGCAGTTCTTC. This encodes CASMVNWGNEQFF.

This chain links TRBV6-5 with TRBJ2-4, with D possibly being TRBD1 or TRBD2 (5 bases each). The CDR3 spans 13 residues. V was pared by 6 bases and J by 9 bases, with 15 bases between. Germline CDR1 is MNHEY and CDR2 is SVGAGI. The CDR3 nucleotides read TGTGCCAGCAGACTCCACAGTGGGGGCATTCAGTACTTC. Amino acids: CASRLHSGGIQYF.

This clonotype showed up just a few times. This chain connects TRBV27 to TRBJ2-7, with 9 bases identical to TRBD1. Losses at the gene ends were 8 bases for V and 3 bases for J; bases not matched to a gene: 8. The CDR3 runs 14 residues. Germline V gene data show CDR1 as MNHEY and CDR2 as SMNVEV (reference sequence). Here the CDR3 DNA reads TGTGCCAGCTCGAGACAGGGGGTGGGCTACGAGCAGTACTTC. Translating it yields CASSRQGVGYEQYF.

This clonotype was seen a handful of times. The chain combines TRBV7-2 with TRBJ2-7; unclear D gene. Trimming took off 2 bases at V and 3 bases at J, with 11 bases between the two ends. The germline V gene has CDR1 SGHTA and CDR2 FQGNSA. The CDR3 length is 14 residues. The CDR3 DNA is TGTGCCAGCAGCTTAACCGCAACCGACTACGAGCAGTACTTC. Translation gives CASSLTATDYEQYF.

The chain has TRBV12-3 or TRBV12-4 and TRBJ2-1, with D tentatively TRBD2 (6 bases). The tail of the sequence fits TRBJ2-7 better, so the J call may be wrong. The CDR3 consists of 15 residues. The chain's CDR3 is CASSLGAGRYNEQYF. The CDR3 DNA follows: TGTGCCAGCAGTTTAGGGGCGGGACGCTACAATGAGCAGTACTTC.

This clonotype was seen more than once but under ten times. Here the CDR3 reads CATSRDLCPEQFF. The CDR3 DNA reads TGTGCCACCAGCAGAGATTTGTGCCCTGAGCAGTTCTTC. The chain has TRBV15 and TRBJ2-1; D not certain. Germline CDR1 LNHNV, CDR2 YYDKDF (reference sequence). V was shortened by 0 bases and J by 9 bases, with 9 bases between the two germline ends. CDR3 length equals 13 residues.

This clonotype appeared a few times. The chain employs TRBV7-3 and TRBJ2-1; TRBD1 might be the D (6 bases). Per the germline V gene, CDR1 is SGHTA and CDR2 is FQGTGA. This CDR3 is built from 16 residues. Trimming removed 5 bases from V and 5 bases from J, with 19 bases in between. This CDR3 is CASSLQGGPGNNEQFF. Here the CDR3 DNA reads TGTGCCAGCAGCCTCCAAGGGGGTCCCGGGAACAATGAGCAGTTCTTC.

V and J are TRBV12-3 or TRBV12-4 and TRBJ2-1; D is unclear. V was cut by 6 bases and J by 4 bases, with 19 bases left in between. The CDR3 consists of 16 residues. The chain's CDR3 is CASSSQGLPTYNEQFF. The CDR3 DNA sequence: TGTGCCAGCAGCTCCCAAGGGCTCCCTACTTACAATGAGCAGTTCTTC.

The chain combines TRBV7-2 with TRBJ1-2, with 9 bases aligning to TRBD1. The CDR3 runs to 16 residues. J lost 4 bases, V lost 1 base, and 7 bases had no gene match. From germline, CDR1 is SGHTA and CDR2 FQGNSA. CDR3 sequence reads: CASSLVGTGYGYGYTF. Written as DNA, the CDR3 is TGTGCCAGCAGCTTAGTAGGGACAGGGTATGGCTATGGCTACACCTTC.

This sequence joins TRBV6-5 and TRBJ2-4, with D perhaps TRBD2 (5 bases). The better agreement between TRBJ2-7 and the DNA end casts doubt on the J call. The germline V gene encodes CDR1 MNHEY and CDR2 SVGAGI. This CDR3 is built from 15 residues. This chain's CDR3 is CASSRSTKGDYEQYF. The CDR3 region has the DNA TGTGCCAGCAGTCGCTCGACTAAGGGAGACTACGAGCAGTACTTC.